This T cell receptor beta chain was documented in a study of blood T cell repertoires in COVID-19. Clones were sequenced by immunoSEQ multiplex PCR, and TCRdb holds only the in-frame ones, with some missing. The sample holds tens of thousands of clones, 88% seen once. The CDR3 has 13 residues. From germline, CDR1 is MNHEY and CDR2 SVGAGI. Trimming removed 8 bases from V and 7 bases from J, with 18 bases in between. The source is a woman aged 60-75 years with acute or convalescent COVID-19. The chain links TRBV6-5 to TRBJ2-7; tentatively, D is TRBD2 (6 bases). Sequenced material: peripheral blood. In DNA, the CDR3 is TGTGCCAGCGGTAGCGGCTCCTCTCGTGAGCAGTACGTC. This codes for CASGSGSSREQYV.